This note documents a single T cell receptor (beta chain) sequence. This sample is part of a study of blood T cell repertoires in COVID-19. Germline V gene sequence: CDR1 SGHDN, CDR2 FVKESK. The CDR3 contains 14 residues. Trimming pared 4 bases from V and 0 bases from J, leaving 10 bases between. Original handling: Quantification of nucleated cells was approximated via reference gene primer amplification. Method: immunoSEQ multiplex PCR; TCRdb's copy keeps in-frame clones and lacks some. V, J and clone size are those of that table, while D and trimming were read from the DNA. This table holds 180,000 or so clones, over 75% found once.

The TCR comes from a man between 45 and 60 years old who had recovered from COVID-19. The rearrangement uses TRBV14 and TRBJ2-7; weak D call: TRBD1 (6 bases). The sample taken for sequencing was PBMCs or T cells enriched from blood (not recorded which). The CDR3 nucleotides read TGTGCCAGCAGCCCTTGGGACATCTCCTACGAGCAGTACTTC. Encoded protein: CASSPWDISYEQYF.